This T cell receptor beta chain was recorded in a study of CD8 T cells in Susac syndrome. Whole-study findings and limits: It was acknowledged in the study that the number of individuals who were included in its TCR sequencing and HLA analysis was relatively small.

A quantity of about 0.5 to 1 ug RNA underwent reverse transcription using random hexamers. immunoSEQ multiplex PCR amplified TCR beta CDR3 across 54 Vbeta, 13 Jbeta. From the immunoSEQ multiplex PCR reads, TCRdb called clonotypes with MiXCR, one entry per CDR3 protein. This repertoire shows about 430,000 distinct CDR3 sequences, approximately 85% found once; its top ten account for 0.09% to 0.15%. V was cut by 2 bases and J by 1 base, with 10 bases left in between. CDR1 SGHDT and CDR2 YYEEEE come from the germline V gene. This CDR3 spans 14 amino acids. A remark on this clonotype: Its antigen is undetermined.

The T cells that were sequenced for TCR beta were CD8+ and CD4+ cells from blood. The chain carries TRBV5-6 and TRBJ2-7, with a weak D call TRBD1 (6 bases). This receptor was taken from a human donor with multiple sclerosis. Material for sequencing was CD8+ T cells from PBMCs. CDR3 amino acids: CASSLHRVSYEQYF. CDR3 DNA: TGTGCCAGCAGCTTACACAGGGTTTCCTACGAGCAGTACTTC.